These T cell receptor beta chains were read from a single sample in a study of molecular identifiers for immune sequencing clone quantification. One entry per CDR3 protein results from TCRdb running MiXCR on the PCR reads. Among about 500,000 distinct CDR3 sequences listed, over 20% were seen once. The sequenced sample consisted of naive CD8+ T cells from blood, with Jurkat cell RNA spiked in. Source of these receptors: a human donor in good health. Some libraries in this study had Jurkat cell RNA spiked in. The CDR3 runs from the conserved cysteine through the conserved F or W. D genes are given only for firm matches. Size is stated for part of the rows, as once, few or many counts, or as a class when the clone is expanded.

DNA	CDR3	V	J	size	D
TGTGCCAGCAGCTTAGAGGAGCGGGGCCGCACAGATACGCAGTATTTT	CASSLEERGRTDTQYF	TRBV11-2	TRBJ2-3	many	TRBD2
TGTGCCTGGGGTGTGAACGTGAACACTGAAGCTTTCTTT	CAWGVNVNTEAFF	TRBV30	TRBJ1-1	.	.
TGTGCCAGCAGCGTTATTATCTCAGATACGCAGTATTTT	CASSVIISDTQYF	TRBV9	TRBJ2-3	few	.
TGTGCCAGCAGCTCGGGACTAGCGGGCACCTGCGAGCAGTACTTC	CASSSGLAGTCEQYF	TRBV7-6	TRBJ2-7	.	TRBD2
TGTGCCTGGACCCTGTGGGTCAACAATGAGCAGTTCTTC	CAWTLWVNNEQFF	TRBV30	TRBJ2-1	.	.
TGCGCCAGCAGCACCGACGACCAAGAGACCCAGTACTTC	CASSTDDQETQYF	TRBV5-1	TRBJ2-5	many	.
TGTGCCAGCAGCTTAGGTATCGGGAACACTGAAGCTTTCTTT	CASSLGIGNTEAFF	TRBV7-9	TRBJ1-1	few	.
TGCGCCAGCAGCCAAGATGGCCTCGGCTCCTACGAGCAGTACTTC	CASSQDGLGSYEQYF	TRBV4-1	TRBJ2-7	few	.
TGCGCCAGCACAGGGGAATTATACGAAAAACTGTTTTTT	CASTGELYEKLFF	TRBV4-1	TRBJ1-4	.	.
TGTGCCAGCAGCTTAGGGGGGAGTTGGAATGAGCAGTTCTTC	CASSLGGSWNEQFF	TRBV7-6	TRBJ2-1	few	.
TGCAGCGTTGAGGGCTCCCCCACTGAAGCTTTCTTT	CSVEGSPTEAFF	TRBV29-1	TRBJ1-1	many	.
TGCAGTGCTAGGGATGGATTCGGAGGCATTCAGTACTTC	CSARDGFGGIQYF	TRBV20-1	TRBJ2-4	few	.
TGTGCCAGCAGCGTAGGTCTAGCGGGGGAATACGAGCAGTACTTC	CASSVGLAGEYEQYF	TRBV9	TRBJ2-7	many	TRBD2
TGTGCCAGCAGCTACGATTACAGGGATAGAGGAACTGAAGCTTTCTTT	CASSYDYRDRGTEAFF	TRBV25-1	TRBJ1-1	many	.
TGCAGTGACACGAGGACCTCAGGGGATGAGCAGTTCTTC	CSDTRTSGDEQFF	TRBV20-1	TRBJ2-1	.	.
TGTGCTAGTGGCCCCGGACAGGGCTCCTACAATGAGCAGTTCTTC	CASGPGQGSYNEQFF	TRBV12-5	TRBJ2-1	.	TRBD1
TGTGCCAGCAGCCCCATTAGGGGGGGTACGCGCACTGAAGCTTTCTTT	CASSPIRGGTRTEAFF	TRBV7-9	TRBJ1-1	many	.
TGCGCCAGCAGCCAATACAGGCTTCAGCCCCAGCATTTT	CASSQYRLQPQHF	TRBV4-1	TRBJ1-5	many	.
TGTGCCAGCAGCTTAGCTCCGAGGGGGGCAGGGTCGTACTACGAGCAGTACTTC	CASSLAPRGAGSYYEQYF	TRBV11-1	TRBJ2-7	.	.
TGTGCCAGCAGCGTAGGAAGCGGGGGGGCGATAACAGATACGCAGTATTTT	CASSVGSGGAITDTQYF	TRBV9	TRBJ2-3	.	TRBD2
TGCAGCGTTATTGATATGGGAAATGGCTACACCTTC	CSVIDMGNGYTF	TRBV29-1	TRBJ1-2	few	.
TGTGCCAGCAGCTTAGGAACCGTCAATGAGCAGTTCTTC	CASSLGTVNEQFF	TRBV11-3	TRBJ2-1	many	.
TGTGCCAGCAGTCCACCTCCTAGGGGGCCGTTGCTTGACTATGGCTACACCTTC	CASSPPPRGPLLDYGYTF	TRBV28	TRBJ1-2	.	TRBD1
TGCGCCAGCAGCTTGGTTGGCGGGAACTACTACGAGCAGTACTTC	CASSLVGGNYYEQYF	TRBV5-1	TRBJ2-7	many	.
TGTGCCAGCAGTTGGGGGACAGGGAGGAACACTGAAGCTTTCTTT	CASSWGTGRNTEAFF	TRBV6-5	TRBJ1-1	few	TRBD1
TGCAGCGTTGTGGGACAAGGAAGCTACGAGCAGTACTTC	CSVVGQGSYEQYF	TRBV29-1	TRBJ2-7	few	.
TGCGCCAGCAGCCAGACGAAGGTGGCGGGGTCTAGCACAGATACGCAGTATTTT	CASSQTKVAGSSTDTQYF	TRBV4-3	TRBJ2-3	few	.
TGTGCCAGCAGCCCGCCCAGCGGGAGGGCCACAGATACGCAGTATTTT	CASSPPSGRATDTQYF	TRBV7-9	TRBJ2-3	many	TRBD2
TGTGCCAGCAGTTTAGTGCCCGGGAAGGGCTACGAGCAGTACTTC	CASSLVPGKGYEQYF	TRBV12-3/TRBV12-4	TRBJ2-7	few	.
TGTGCCAGTTTGGCTAGCGCAACCTACGAGCAGTACTTC	CASLASATYEQYF	TRBV2	TRBJ2-7	few	.
TGCGCCAGCAGCACTAGGGCAGGGGGGAATGAGCAGTTCTTC	CASSTRAGGNEQFF	TRBV4-3	TRBJ2-1	.	.
TGTGCCAGCAGTTCCTCCTCAAGTTTGGCATATGGCTACACCTTC	CASSSSSSLAYGYTF	TRBV27	TRBJ1-2	few	.
TGTGCCAGCAGCTTTGCAGGAGATATCACCGGGGAGCTGTTTTTT	CASSFAGDITGELFF	TRBV11-2	TRBJ2-2	few	.
TGCGCCAGCAGCCAAGATAGGGACAGGGGATCAGATACGCAGTATTTT	CASSQDRDRGSDTQYF	TRBV4-3	TRBJ2-3	.	TRBD1
TGTGCCAGCAGCCCAGGGGGACTAGCGGGAGTCGAGCAGTACTTC	CASSPGGLAGVEQYF	TRBV13	TRBJ2-7	.	TRBD2
TGTGCCAGCGGTAATTCGGGGGTTTCCCACGAGCAGTACTTC	CASGNSGVSHEQYF	TRBV13	TRBJ2-7	few	.
TGCGCCAGCAGTCAAGGGACAGGGGACGACAATGAGCAGTTCTTC	CASSQGTGDDNEQFF	TRBV23-1	TRBJ2-1	.	TRBD1
TGTGCCAGCAGCCCCGCCCAGGGGGGGGGGGACATTCAGTACTTC	CASSPAQGGGDIQYF	TRBV7-9	TRBJ2-4	.	.
TGTGCCAGCAGTTCCGGACATCCTTTGGAAGCTTTCTTT	CASSSGHPLEAFF	TRBV6-2/TRBV6-3	TRBJ1-1	many	.
TGTGCCAGCAGTTTTCATCAGCCCCAGCATTTT	CASSFHQPQHF	TRBV28	TRBJ1-5	many	.
TGCGCCAGCAGCCCCAACTTACAAGAGACCCGGTACTTC	CASSPNLQETRYF	TRBV4-1	TRBJ2-5	few	.
TGTGCCAGTAGTATCTCCTTATCCTACGAGCAGTACTTC	CASSISLSYEQYF	TRBV19	TRBJ2-7	.	.
TGTGCCAGCAGTTATCGGACAGAACCATACGAGCAGTACTTC	CASSYRTEPYEQYF	TRBV6-2/TRBV6-3	TRBJ2-7	.	.
TGTGCCAGTAGTATAAAGGGTTACACTGAAGCTTTCTTT	CASSIKGYTEAFF	TRBV19	TRBJ1-1	few	.
TGTGCCAGCAGACCAGCTCTTGGGGAAGCTTTCTTT	CASRPALGEAFF	TRBV12-3/TRBV12-4	TRBJ1-1	many	.
TGTGCCAGCAGCGGGGTGGTCGAGGCCAACGTCCTGACTTTC	CASSGVVEANVLTF	TRBV2	TRBJ2-6	many	.
TGTGCCAGCAGTTTAGTAGGGGCTCAGAGCTACGAGCAGTACTTC	CASSLVGAQSYEQYF	TRBV12-3/TRBV12-4	TRBJ2-7	.	.
TGTGCCAGCAGACCCGGACTAGAGAGCTACAATGAGCAGTTCTTC	CASRPGLESYNEQFF	TRBV9	TRBJ2-1	few	TRBD2